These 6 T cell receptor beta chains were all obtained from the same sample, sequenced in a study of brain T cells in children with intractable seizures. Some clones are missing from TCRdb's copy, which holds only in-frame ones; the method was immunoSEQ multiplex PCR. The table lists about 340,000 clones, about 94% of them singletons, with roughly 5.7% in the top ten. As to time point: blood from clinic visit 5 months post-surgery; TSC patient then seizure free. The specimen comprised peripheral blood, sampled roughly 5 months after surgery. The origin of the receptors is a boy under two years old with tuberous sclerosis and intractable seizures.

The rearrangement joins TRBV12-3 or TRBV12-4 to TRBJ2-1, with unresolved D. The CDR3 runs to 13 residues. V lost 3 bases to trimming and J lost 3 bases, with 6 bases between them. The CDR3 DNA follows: TGTGCCAGCAGTTTTACCGGCTACAATGAGCAGTTCTTC. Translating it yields CASSFTGYNEQFF.

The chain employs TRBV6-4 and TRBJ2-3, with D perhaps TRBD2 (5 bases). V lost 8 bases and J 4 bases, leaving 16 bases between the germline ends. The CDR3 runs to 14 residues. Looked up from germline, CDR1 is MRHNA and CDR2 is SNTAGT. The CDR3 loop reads CASRPNTRADTQYF. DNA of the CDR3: TGTGCCAGCCGACCAAATACTAGGGCAGATACGCAGTATTTT.

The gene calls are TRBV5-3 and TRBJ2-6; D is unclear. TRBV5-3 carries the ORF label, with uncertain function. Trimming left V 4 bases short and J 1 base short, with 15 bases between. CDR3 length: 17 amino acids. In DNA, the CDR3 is TGTGCCAGAAGCCCAAAGGGATGGTATTCTGGGGCCAACGTCCTGACTTTC. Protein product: CARSPKGWYSGANVLTF.

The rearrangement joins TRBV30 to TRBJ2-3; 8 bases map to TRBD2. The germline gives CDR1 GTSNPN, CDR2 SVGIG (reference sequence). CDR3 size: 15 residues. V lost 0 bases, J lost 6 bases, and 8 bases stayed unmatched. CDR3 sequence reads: CAWSVSSGSSDTQYF. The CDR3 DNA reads TGTGCCTGGAGTGTCTCGAGCGGGAGTTCGGATACGCAGTATTTT. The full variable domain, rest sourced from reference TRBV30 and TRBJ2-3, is SQTIHQWPATLVQPVGSPLSLECTVEGTSNPNLYWYRQAAGRGLQLLFYSVGIGQISSEVPQNLSASRPQDRQFILSSKKLLLSDSGFYLCAWSVSSGSSDTQYFGPGTRLTVL.

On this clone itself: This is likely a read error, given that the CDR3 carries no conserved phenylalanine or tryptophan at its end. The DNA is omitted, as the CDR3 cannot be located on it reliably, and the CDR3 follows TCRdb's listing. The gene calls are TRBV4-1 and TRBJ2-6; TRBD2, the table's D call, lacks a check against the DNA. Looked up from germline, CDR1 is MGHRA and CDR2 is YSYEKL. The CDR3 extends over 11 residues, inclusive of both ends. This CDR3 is CASSQAGTSGV.

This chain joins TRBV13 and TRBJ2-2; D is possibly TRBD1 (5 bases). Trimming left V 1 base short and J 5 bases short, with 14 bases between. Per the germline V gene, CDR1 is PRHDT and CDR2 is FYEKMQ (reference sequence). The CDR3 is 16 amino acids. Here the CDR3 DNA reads TGTGCCAGCAGCTTAGAGGGCAGGGCATGGACCGGGGAGCTGTTTTTT. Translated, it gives CASSLEGRAWTGELFF.